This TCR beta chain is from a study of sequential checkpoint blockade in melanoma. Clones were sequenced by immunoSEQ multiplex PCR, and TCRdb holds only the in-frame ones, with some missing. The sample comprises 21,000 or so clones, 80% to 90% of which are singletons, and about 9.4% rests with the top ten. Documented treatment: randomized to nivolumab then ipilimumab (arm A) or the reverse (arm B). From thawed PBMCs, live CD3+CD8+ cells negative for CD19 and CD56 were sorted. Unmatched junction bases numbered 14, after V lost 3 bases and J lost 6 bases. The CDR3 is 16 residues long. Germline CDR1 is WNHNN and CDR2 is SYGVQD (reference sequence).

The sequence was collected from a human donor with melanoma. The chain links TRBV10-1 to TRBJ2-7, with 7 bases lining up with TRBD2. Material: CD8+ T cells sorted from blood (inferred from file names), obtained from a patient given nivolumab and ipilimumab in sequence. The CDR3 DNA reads TGCGCCAGCAGTGATCTTGCGGGGAGGGGCTCGGCCGAGCAGTACTTC. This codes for CASSDLAGRGSAEQYF.